This TCR beta chain was sequenced during a study of shared clonotypes between healthy human individuals. Study-wide results and caveats: Generation of non-shared clonotypes was less probable than generation of clonotypes shared by all four donors.

CD8 cells classed as naive were CD45RO-negative and positively selected for CCR7, excluding terminally differentiated effector memory CD45RA+ cells. Donors, without exception, were Caucasian adults residing in Nashville, Tennessee. Produced via immunoSEQ multiplex PCR; TCRdb's table is partial and in-frame only. The sample has about 1.9 million clones; roughly 95% are singletons. Note on this clone: Its antigen remains unknown.

This CDR3 region has 16 residues. Per the germline V gene, CDR1 is MNHEY and CDR2 is SMNVEV (reference sequence). The trim removed 8 bases at V and 5 bases at J, leaving 15 bases unmatched. The chain employs TRBV27 and TRBJ2-1; 7 positions match TRBD2. The receptor's source is a man between 18 and 35 years old in good health. Some clones in this sample may be carry-over from other donors' samples. Specimen: naive CD8+ T cells from PBMCs. CDR3 region: CASSEWGEGLDNEQFF. The CDR3 DNA reads TGTGCCAGCTCGGAGTGGGGGGAGGGACTCGACAATGAGCAGTTCTTC.